This T cell receptor beta chain was identified in a study of shared clonotypes between healthy human individuals. TCRdb's table, derived via immunoSEQ multiplex PCR, lists solely in-frame clones and lacks some. Here the sample spans approximately 2,300,000 clones, roughly 92% being singletons. The germline CDR1 and CDR2 sequences are SGHTA and FQGNSA. V shed 4 bases and J 3 bases; nucleotides not matched to a gene: 13. The CDR3 totals 19 residues. The clonotype comes from a man younger than 30 in good health. Some clones in this sample may be carry-over from other donors' samples. The sequencing input was naive CD4+ T cells from PBMCs. The subset: CD45RA+ positively selected. V and J are TRBV7-2 and TRBJ2-1, with 12 bases identical to TRBD2. DNA of the CDR3: TGTGCCAGCAGCTCCCAGGGAGGACTAGCGGGGAACATCTACAATGAGCAGTTCTTC. This codes for CASSSQGGLAGNIYNEQFF.